The rows below give T cell receptor beta chains drawn from one sample of a study of T cells in Graves' hyperthyroidism and ophthalmopathy. TCRdb used MiXCR to reprocess the multiplex PCR reads, holding one entry per CDR3 protein. The table has 330,000 or so distinct CDR3 sequences, around 18% seen once. The sequencing input was blood. The receptors were sampled from a woman in her 40s with Graves' ophthalmopathy. The CDR3 runs from the conserved cysteine through the conserved F or W. The order of the fields is D gene, V gene, clone size, J gene, CDR3 protein, CDR3 DNA. D genes are given only for firm matches. For some rows the clone size is stated as once, few or many, or as a class when expanded; others skip it.

-	TRBV2	many	TRBJ1-6	CASSDPPGGLKGSPLHF	TGTGCCAGCAGTGACCCACCGGGGGGTCTGAAGGGTTCACCCCTCCACTTT
TRBD1	TRBV2	many	TRBJ2-7	CASSGSAGGFREQYF	TGTGCCAGCAGTGGATCGGCAGGGGGCTTTCGCGAGCAGTACTTC
-	TRBV6-1	once	TRBJ2-7	CASSGAPYEQYF	TGTGCCAGCTCAGGGGCCCCCTACGAGCAGTACTTC
TRBD2	TRBV28	many	TRBJ2-7	CASTLSGSPHEQYF	TGTGCCAGCACCCTTAGCGGGAGCCCCCACGAGCAGTACTTC
TRBD1	TRBV12-3/TRBV12-4	many	TRBJ2-7	CASRLGTGRYEQYF	TGTGCCAGCAGGTTGGGGACAGGACGCTACGAGCAGTACTTC
-	TRBV28	many	TRBJ1-5	CASRWTVADNQPQHF	TGTGCCAGCAGATGGACAGTAGCAGACAATCAGCCCCAGCATTTT
-	TRBV6-5	many	TRBJ2-2	CASSYSQGAGELFF	TGTGCCAGCAGTTACTCTCAGGGCGCCGGGGAGCTGTTTTTT
-	TRBV15	-	TRBJ1-1	CATSRDRGEEAFF	TGTGCCACCAGCAGAGATAGGGGGGAAGAGGCTTTCTTT
TRBD2	TRBV11-2	-	TRBJ2-5	CASSFPTSGETQYF	TGTGCCAGCAGCTTTCCGACTAGCGGGGAGACCCAGTACTTC
TRBD2	TRBV5-1	-	TRBJ2-5	CASSPGLAEPQETQYF	TGCGCCAGCAGCCCGGGACTAGCGGAGCCACAAGAGACCCAGTACTTC
-	TRBV19	many	TRBJ2-7	CASSSPRDSLSYEQYF	TGTGCCAGTAGTTCACCCCGGGACTCCCTTTCCTACGAGCAGTACTTC
-	TRBV9	many	TRBJ1-3	CASSGSGSGNTIYF	TGTGCCAGCAGCGGGTCAGGCTCTGGAAACACCATATATTTT
-	TRBV12-3/TRBV12-4	many	TRBJ2-7	CASSFGQNYEQYF	TGTGCCAGCAGTTTTGGGCAGAACTACGAGCAGTACTTC
-	TRBV9	many	TRBJ1-6	CASSVASGSSNNSPLHF	TGTGCCAGCAGCGTAGCGTCGGGAAGCAGCAATAATTCACCCCTCCACTTT
-	TRBV12-3/TRBV12-4	many	TRBJ1-3	CASSSNSGNTIYF	TGTGCCAGCAGTTCTAACTCTGGAAACACCATATATTTT
-	TRBV4-1	many	TRBJ2-7	CASSQVGRRNNYEQYF	TGCGCCAGCAGCCAAGTGGGGCGACGGAACAACTACGAGCAGTACTTC
-	TRBV28	-	TRBJ1-2	CASTWRGLGGYTF	TGTGCCAGCACCTGGCGGGGGCTGGGTGGCTACACCTTC
-	TRBV7-2	medium-sized	TRBJ2-7	CASSLSTGLEQYF	TGTGCCAGCAGCTTGTCCACAGGGTTGGAGCAGTACTTC
-	TRBV28	many	TRBJ2-5	CASSLRTAPNQETQYF	TGTGCCAGCAGTCTACGGACCGCTCCCAACCAAGAGACCCAGTACTTC
TRBD1	TRBV11-2	-	TRBJ2-7	CASSLGTGVHEQYF	TGTGCCAGCAGCTTAGGGACAGGGGTTCACGAGCAGTACTTC
-	TRBV20-1	many	TRBJ2-7	CSASARQTLSEQYF	TGCAGTGCTAGTGCTAGACAGACCTTGAGCGAGCAGTACTTC
-	TRBV11-2	-	TRBJ2-7	CASSFFPDSYEQYF	TGTGCCAGCAGCTTCTTTCCGGACTCCTACGAGCAGTACTTC
TRBD2	TRBV5-1	many	TRBJ2-7	CASSSGLAGAQYF	TGCGCCAGCAGCTCGGGACTAGCGGGAGCGCAGTACTTC
-	TRBV5-6	many	TRBJ2-5	CASSLWGGPQETQYF	TGTGCCAGCAGCTTGTGGGGCGGGCCCCAAGAGACCCAGTACTTC
-	TRBV18	many	TRBJ2-2	CASSRGLTGELFF	TGTGCCAGCTCACGGGGTTTGACGGGGGAGCTGTTTTTT
TRBD1	TRBV6-1	many	TRBJ2-4	CASQTGGFGKNIQYF	TGTGCCAGCCAGACAGGGGGCTTTGGCAAAAACATTCAGTACTTC
TRBD1	TRBV5-1	-	TRBJ1-2	CASSLPGQEAPGYGYTF	TGCGCCAGCAGCTTGCCGGGACAGGAGGCGCCGGGCTATGGCTACACCTTC
TRBD2	TRBV19	many	TRBJ2-7	CASSTSGSFYEQYF	TGTGCCAGTAGTACCAGCGGGAGTTTCTACGAGCAGTACTTC
TRBD1	TRBV7-6	once	TRBJ2-5	CASSDGQGGRETQYF	TGTGCCAGCAGCGACGGACAGGGAGGCCGGGAGACCCAGTACTTC
-	TRBV3-1	few	TRBJ2-5	CASSQETTDVYQETQYF	TGTGCCAGCAGCCAAGAGACGACCGACGTGTACCAAGAGACCCAGTACTTC
-	TRBV29-1	-	TRBJ1-1	CSVEDQGMSLPEAFF	TGCAGCGTTGAAGACCAAGGGATGAGTCTGCCTGAAGCTTTCTTT
TRBD1	TRBV12-3/TRBV12-4	many	TRBJ1-1	CASSLGTRTGWNTEAFF	TGTGCCAGCAGTTTAGGGACTAGGACAGGGTGGAACACTGAAGCTTTCTTT
TRBD2	TRBV12-3/TRBV12-4	many	TRBJ2-5	CASSLAGGVKTQYF	TGTGCCAGCAGTTTAGCGGGAGGGGTTAAGACCCAGTACTTC
-	TRBV13	many	TRBJ2-7	CASSFEGEQYF	TGTGCCAGCAGCTTTGAGGGAGAGCAGTACTTC
-	TRBV6-2/TRBV6-3	many	TRBJ1-1	CASSYSTLRTEAFF	TGTGCCAGCAGTTACTCGACCCTAAGGACTGAAGCTTTCTTT
TRBD2	TRBV18	many	TRBJ2-7	CASSPPSGRSYEQYF	TGTGCCAGCTCACCACCTAGCGGGCGCTCCTACGAGCAGTACTTC
-	TRBV19	-	TRBJ2-7	CASSIEDSPSYEQYF	TGTGCCAGTAGTATAGAGGACAGCCCCTCCTACGAGCAGTACTTC
TRBD2	TRBV10-1	many	TRBJ2-2	CATPGLDHTGELFF	TGCGCCACTCCGGGACTAGATCACACCGGGGAGCTGTTTTTT
TRBD1	TRBV6-1	many	TRBJ2-7	CASSENDRGSYEQYF	TGTGCCAGCAGTGAAAACGACAGGGGGAGCTACGAGCAGTACTTC
TRBD1	TRBV11-1	many	TRBJ1-2	CASSVKTGVFGGYTF	TGTGCCAGCAGCGTTAAAACAGGGGTATTTGGAGGCTACACCTTC
-	TRBV6-2/TRBV6-3	many	TRBJ2-2	CASKSVGGELFF	TGTGCCAGCAAAAGTGTCGGCGGGGAGCTGTTTTTT
-	TRBV19	many	TRBJ1-1	CASSLIRDGGNTEAFF	TGTGCCAGTAGTCTTATCCGGGACGGCGGGAACACTGAAGCTTTCTTT
-	TRBV18	many	TRBJ1-3	CASSRRDSGNTIYF	TGTGCCAGCTCAAGACGAGACTCTGGAAACACCATATATTTT
-	TRBV6-5	once	TRBJ2-1	CASSYGRGEQFF	TGTGCCAGCAGTTATGGGCGCGGAGAGCAGTTCTTC
-	TRBV3-1	many	TRBJ1-2	CASSQWFGRSDGYTF	TGTGCCAGCAGCCAATGGTTCGGACGGTCTGACGGCTACACCTTC
TRBD1	TRBV12-3/TRBV12-4	-	TRBJ1-2	CASIRGGTGGYGYTF	TGTGCCAGCATCCGTGGAGGGACAGGGGGCTATGGCTACACCTTC
-	TRBV11-3	many	TRBJ2-7	CASSLGLGAVYEQYF	TGTGCCAGCAGCTTAGGGTTGGGAGCAGTCTACGAGCAGTACTTC
-	TRBV19	many	TRBJ1-2	CASSHTALGNYGYTF	TGTGCCAGTAGCCATACCGCCCTGGGGAACTATGGCTACACCTTC